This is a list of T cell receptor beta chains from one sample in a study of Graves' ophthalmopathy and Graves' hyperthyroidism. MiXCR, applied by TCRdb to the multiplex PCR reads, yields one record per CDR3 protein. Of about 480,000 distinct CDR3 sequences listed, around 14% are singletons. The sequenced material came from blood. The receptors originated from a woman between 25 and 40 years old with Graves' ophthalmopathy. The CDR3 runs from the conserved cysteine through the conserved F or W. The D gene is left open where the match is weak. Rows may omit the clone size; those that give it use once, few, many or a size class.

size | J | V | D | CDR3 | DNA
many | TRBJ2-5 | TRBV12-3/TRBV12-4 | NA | CASSPAGRVNTVQETQYF | TGTGCCAGCAGTCCAGCAGGGCGGGTTAATACAGTCCAAGAGACCCAGTACTTC
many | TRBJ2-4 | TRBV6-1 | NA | CASSEAGGNIQYF | TGTGCCAGCAGTGAGGCAGGCGGGAACATTCAGTACTTC
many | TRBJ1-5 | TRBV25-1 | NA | CASSEFGALQPQHF | TGTGCCAGCAGTGAATTTGGAGCCTTGCAGCCCCAGCATTTT
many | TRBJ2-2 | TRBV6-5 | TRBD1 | CASSYGQGALELFF | TGTGCCAGCAGTTACGGACAGGGGGCGTTGGAGCTGTTTTTT
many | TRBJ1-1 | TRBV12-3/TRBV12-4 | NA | CASTPAGSLNTEAFF | TGTGCCAGCACTCCCGCGGGGTCCCTGAACACTGAAGCTTTCTTT
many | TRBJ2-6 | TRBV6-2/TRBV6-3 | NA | CASSPTVNSGANVLTF | TGTGCCAGCAGTCCTACAGTGAACTCTGGGGCCAACGTCCTGACTTTC
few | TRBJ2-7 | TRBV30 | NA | CAWSPGPLGTYEQYF | TGTGCCTGGAGTCCCGGGCCCCTCGGGACCTACGAGCAGTACTTC
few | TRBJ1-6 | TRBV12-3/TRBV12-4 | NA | CASSLGGRPGSPLHF | TGTGCCAGCAGTTTAGGGGGACGGCCGGGATCACCCCTCCACTTT
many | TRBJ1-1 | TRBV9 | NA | CASSGRATEAFF | TGTGCCAGCAGCGGAAGGGCCACTGAAGCTTTCTTT
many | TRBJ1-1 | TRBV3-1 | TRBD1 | CASSLGTGEDTEAFF | TGTGCCAGCAGCCTTGGGACAGGGGAGGACACTGAAGCTTTCTTT
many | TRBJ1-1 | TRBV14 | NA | CASSPGHAWGTNTEAFF | TGTGCCAGCAGCCCTGGACACGCATGGGGGACGAACACTGAAGCTTTCTTT
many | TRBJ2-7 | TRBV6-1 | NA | CASSRTTALSYEQYF | TGTGCCAGCAGTCGCACGACTGCCCTATCCTACGAGCAGTACTTC
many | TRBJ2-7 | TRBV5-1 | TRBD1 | CASSSDRGHEQYF | TGCGCCAGCAGCTCGGACAGGGGCCACGAGCAGTACTTC
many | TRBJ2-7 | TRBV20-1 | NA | CSAGDPTGLHGIYEQYF | TGCAGTGCTGGAGATCCGACAGGACTTCACGGGATTTACGAGCAGTACTTC
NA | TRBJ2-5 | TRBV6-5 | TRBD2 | CASSSDFPGLAPGWYF | TGTGCCAGCAGTTCCGATTTCCCCGGACTAGCGCCGGGGTGGTACTTC
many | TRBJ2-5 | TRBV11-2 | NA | CASSLVTPGGETQYF | TGTGCCAGCAGCTTAGTCACCCCAGGAGGGGAGACCCAGTACTTC
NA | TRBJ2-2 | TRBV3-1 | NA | CASSQGRGPTGELFF | TGTGCCAGCAGCCAAGGGAGGGGTCCCACCGGGGAGCTGTTTTTT
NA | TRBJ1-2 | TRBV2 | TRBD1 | CASSAGQGKNGYTF | TGTGCCAGCAGCGCCGGACAGGGGAAAAATGGCTACACCTTC